The T cell receptor (beta chain) under discussion was sequenced for a study of shared clonotypes between healthy human individuals. Study outcomes and limitations: Rarefaction demonstrated incomplete sorted-subset sequencing despite large depth.

The data were produced by immunoSEQ multiplex PCR, yet TCRdb's version contains in-frame clones alone and is incomplete. Among millions of clones, about 93% were seen once, and the ten largest hold 1.5% to 2%. From germline, CDR1 is SGHAT and CDR2 FQNNGV. V was clipped by 10 bases and J by 5 bases, with 9 bases between them. The CDR3 runs 11 residues. Worth noting for this clone: Its antigen remains unidentified.

Terminally differentiated effector memory CD45RA+ cells were excluded from the naive CD8 cells, which were CD45RO-negative and positively selected for CCR7. The sequencing sample was made of naive CD8+ T cells from PBMCs. This chain links TRBV11-2 with TRBJ2-1, with D possibly matching TRBD2 (6 bases). The sequence was collected from a man aged 18 to 29 in good health. Some clones in this sample may be carry-over from other donors' samples. The DNA for the CDR3 is TGTGCCATCTGGGGGGACAATGAGCAGTTCTTC. Translation: CAIWGDNEQFF.